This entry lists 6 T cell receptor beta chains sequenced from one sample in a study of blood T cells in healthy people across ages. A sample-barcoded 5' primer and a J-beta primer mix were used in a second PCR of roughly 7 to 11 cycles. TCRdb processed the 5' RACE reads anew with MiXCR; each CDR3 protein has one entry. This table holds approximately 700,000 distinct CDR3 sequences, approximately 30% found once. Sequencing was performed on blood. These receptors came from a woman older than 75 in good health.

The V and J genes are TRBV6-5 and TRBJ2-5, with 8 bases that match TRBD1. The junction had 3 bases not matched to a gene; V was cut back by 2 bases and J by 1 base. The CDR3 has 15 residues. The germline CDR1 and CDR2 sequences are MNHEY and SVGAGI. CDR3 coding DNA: TGTGCCAGCAGTTACAGGGGGACAGGCCAAGAGACCCAGTACTTC. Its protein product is CASSYRGTGQETQYF.

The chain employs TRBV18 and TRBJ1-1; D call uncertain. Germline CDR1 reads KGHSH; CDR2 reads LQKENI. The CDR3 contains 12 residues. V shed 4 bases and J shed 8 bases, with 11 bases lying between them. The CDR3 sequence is CASSRSQKEAFF. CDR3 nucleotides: TGTGCCAGCTCACGGTCACAGAAAGAAGCTTTCTTT.

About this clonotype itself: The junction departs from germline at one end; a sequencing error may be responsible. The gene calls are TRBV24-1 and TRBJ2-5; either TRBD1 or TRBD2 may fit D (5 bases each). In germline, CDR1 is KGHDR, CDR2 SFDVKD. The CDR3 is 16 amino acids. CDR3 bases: TGTGCCATCAGTGCCCCGGACGGGGCATCCTACAATGAGCAGTACTTC. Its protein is CAISAPDGASYNEQYF.

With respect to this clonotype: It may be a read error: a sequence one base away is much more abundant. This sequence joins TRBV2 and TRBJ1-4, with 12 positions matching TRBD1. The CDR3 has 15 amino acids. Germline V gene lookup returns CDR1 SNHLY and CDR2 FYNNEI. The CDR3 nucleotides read TGTGCCAGCAGTGAAGGTGGGACAGGGGGCGAAAAACGGTTTTTT. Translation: CASSEGGTGGEKRFF.

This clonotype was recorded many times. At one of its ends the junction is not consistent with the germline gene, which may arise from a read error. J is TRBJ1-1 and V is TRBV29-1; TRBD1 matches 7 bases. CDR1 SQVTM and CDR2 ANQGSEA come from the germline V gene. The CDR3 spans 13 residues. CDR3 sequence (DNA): TGCAGCGTCGAAGACAGGGTGGGTTTTGAAGCTTTCTTT. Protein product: CSVEDRVGFEAFF.

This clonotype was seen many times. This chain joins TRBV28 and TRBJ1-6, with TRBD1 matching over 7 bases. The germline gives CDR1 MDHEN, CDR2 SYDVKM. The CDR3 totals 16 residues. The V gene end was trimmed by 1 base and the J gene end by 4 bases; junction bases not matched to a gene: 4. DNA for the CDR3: TGTGCCAGCAGTTTATTTACAGGGGAATATAATTCACCCCTCCACTTT. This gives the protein CASSLFTGEYNSPLHF.